The 2 T cell receptor beta chains reported below all come from one sample, sequenced in a study of blood T cell repertoires in COVID-19. Profiled with immunoSEQ multiplex PCR; TCRdb holds only in-frame clones, not every one. The repertoire consists of 200,000 or so clones, with roughly 90% occurring once and the leading ten covering over 7%. Sequencing was done on a sample of PBMCs or T cells enriched from blood (not recorded which). The receptor set was obtained from a woman under 30 who had recovered from COVID-19.

The genes are TRBV28 and TRBJ1-4; the match to TRBD1 covers 9 bases. Germline loops: CDR1 MDHEN, CDR2 SYDVKM. V lost 1 base and J lost 7; bases outside the gene matches: 10. There are 17 residues in the CDR3. CDR3 nucleotide sequence: TGTGCCAGCAGTTTATTGGGACAGGGAACCTCCCTTGAAAAACTGTTTTTT. It translates to CASSLLGQGTSLEKLFF.

This chain joins TRBV30 and TRBJ1-1, with D perhaps TRBD1 (6 bases). V shed 1 base and J shed 11 bases, with 11 bases lying between them. The CDR3 contains 11 residues. Germline CDR1 reads GTSNPN; CDR2 reads SVGIG (reference sequence). The chain's CDR3 is CAWSGGGLAFF. CDR3 sequence (DNA): TGTGCCTGGAGTGGGGGGGGGCTTGCTTTCTTT.